This entry concerns a single T cell receptor (beta chain). A single count supports this clone. Its antigen remains undetermined. The record has no base qualities; no much larger clone is one base away. The library was prepared using the immunoSEQ multiplex PCR assay. The multiplex PCR relied on a mix of 60 forward primers for TCR Vbeta segments and 13 reverse primers for TCR Jbeta segments. The CDR3 region of rearranged TCR beta genes was amplified from genomic DNA by a multiplex PCR assay. On the Illumina HiSeq System, the amplified TCR beta libraries were sequenced as 87-base-pair reads. The original methods were these. A later analysis counted about 80 million unique TCR beta chains across the 700 or so repertoires, and around 9.9 million of these chains were shared by at least two donors. A nearest-neighbor algorithm error-corrected the raw reads and collapsed the reads into unique sequences, merging closely related sequences to remove PCR and sequencing errors. CDR3 sequences were aligned to IMGT reference sequences to assign V, D and J gene segments. For a sequence to be retained, a match of at least six nucleotides to both a V gene segment and a J gene segment was required. Rearrangements were classified as productive when the CDR3 lacked stop codons and remained in frame with V and J, and all other rearrangements were classified as non-productive. CDR3 was defined by IMGT convention, running from the second conserved V-encoded cysteine to the conserved J-encoded phenylalanine. Sequences without an unambiguous match to a single V gene segment were excluded from the earlier analysis of almost 600 of the donors. An earlier analysis of some 500 of the donors classified V segments as functional when productive rearrangements were above 56.7% and as segregating when the standard deviation between donors was above 5%. A statistical classification framework was developed to diagnose cytomegalovirus status using the catalog of TCR beta chain sequences. In a later analysis, V and J genes were assigned by comparing TCR nucleotide sequences against IMGT/GENE-DB human TR gene sequences. In a later analysis, CDR3 sequences and most-parsimonious VDJ recombination scenarios were assigned using the TCRdist pipeline. In a later analysis, each TCR beta chain was defined by its CDR3 amino acid sequence together with its V-gene family, and reads without a unique V-gene family were excluded. To address suspected cross-contamination and a sequencing artifact, a later analysis removed a few hundred highly shared, low-generation-probability nucleotide sequences. In a later analysis, a clonal expansion index was calculated for each public chain from normalized within-repertoire ranks of inferred template counts. Generation probabilities in a later analysis came from a VDJ recombination model fitted to out-of-frame rearrangements, and those results were checked against IGoR. Hypergeometric tests were used in a later analysis to score TCR-TCR, TCR-HLA and TCR-CMV co-occurrence, with a repertoire-size bias correction applied to the TCR pairs. In a later analysis, false discovery rates were estimated by permuting HLA or CMV assignments 20 times. In a later analysis, co-occurring TCRs were grouped using DBSCAN, and TCRdist sequence similarity was added for clustering within HLA-allele-positive subsets. For co-occurrence clustering, repertoires with fewer than 30,000 or more than 120,000 public chains were excluded, along with roughly five repertoires with anomalous nucleotide sharing. Not all clones reach the TCRdb copy of this immuneACCESS table, which keeps in-frame sequences only. Checked studies attribute under half of the gap to unresolved V genes and leave the rest unexplained. That table gives V, J and clone size, and the DNA gave D and trimming. This sample lists around 150,000 clones; around 80% were detected once. The ten largest clones add up to about 1.8% of the sample.

This record comes from a study of cytomegalovirus exposure and HLA in healthy donors (dated by TCRdb to the late 2010s). With regard to the full study: According to an earlier analysis of around 600 of the donors, about 179 million T cells yielded roughly 110 million unique TCR beta sequences and approximately 280 Gb of sequence data. Roughly 300 gigabases of sequencing data and approximately 85 million unique TCR sequences were included in an early release covering about 600 HLA-typed donors. Among the approximately 420 genotyped donors, 75% to 90% belonged to the genetic ancestry cluster associated with self-reported Caucasian donors. The study was designed to test whether signatures of past pathogen exposure could be identified by cataloging public T cell receptors. The T cell repertoires of around 670 subjects were profiled by immunosequencing and related to cytomegalovirus serostatus. In addition to the first cohort of 650 to 800 subjects, a separate validation cohort of 120 different subjects was used. The study combined high-throughput TCR immunosequencing, statistical association of individual TCRs with disease status, and machine learning to predict cytomegalovirus infection status. A later analysis re-examined previously published TCR beta repertoires from just over 650 donors and added high-resolution HLA genotyping to investigate patterns of TCR occurrence. Rather than using new phenotypic data, the later analysis identified candidate immune exposures from TCR beta sequences and from how often those sequences occurred across donors. To decide whether each TCR beta V gene segment behaved as functional or pseudogenic, an earlier analysis of some 600 of the donors relied on high-throughput TCR beta sequencing. Donor age, sex, ethnicity and CMV serostatus were compiled together with the repertoire data. In a later genetic analysis, genome-wide SNP genotypes for about three fifths of the roughly 670 donors were used, and that subset was treated as a discovery cohort. All discovery cohort repertoires had been generated using a single sequencing platform. Both class I and class II loci were covered by HLA typing, at four-digit resolution. The number of donors typed differed by locus, with roughly 629-640 for A, B, C, DRB1 and DQB1, more than 500 for DQA1, 606 for DPA1, and under 490 for DPB1. A handful of DR-DQ haplotypes were handled as single units for association and clustering because linkage in the cohort was strong. On average, 235,054 unique TCR beta nucleotide sequences were sequenced per donor among a few hundred genotyped donors of the cohort, with 15% to 20% of those sequences being non-productive.

The CDR3 runs 14 residues from the cysteine to the phenylalanine. Kept here is only the CDR3 DNA, which spans 42 bases and is read in frame from base 1. Sequences SGDLS (CDR1) and YYNGEE (CDR2) are obtained from the germline V gene. The junction carries 12 bases between V and J, which are trimmed by 3 bases and 3 bases respectively. The cohort consisted of hundreds of healthy bone marrow donors. At the time of sampling, every cohort member was nominally healthy, though immune exposures that went unrecorded were likely present. The donor was CMV seropositive and was included in the group of 250 to 300 seropositive cohort members. A peripheral blood sample was provided by each donor, and peripheral blood mononuclear cells were used for TCR beta sequencing. The Qiagen DNeasy Blood Extraction Kit was used to extract genomic DNA from the blood cell samples. Overall results and qualifications from the work: A later genetic analysis reported fewer N-insertions in productive TCRs among donors in an Asian-associated ancestry cluster than the roughly 700-donor mean. This cohort had only TCR beta chains sequenced, and the lack of alpha or paired-chain data limited which features could be detected. In a later analysis, 16,951 TCR beta sequences were associated with specific HLA alleles at a false discovery rate of 0.05. The study gave a list of over 150 TCR beta chains associated with cytomegalovirus. In a later analysis, the rate of TCR association differed among HLA loci, with DRB1 alleles having the most associated TCRs and HLA-C alleles having the fewest. A later analysis found that most CMV-associated TCR beta chains appeared HLA-restricted, with HLA associations seemingly driven largely by CMV exposure. Some IMGT-functional V segments, including TRBV6-2 and TRBV6-3, could not be told apart with the 87-base-pair reads, so those segments were excluded. An association between a missense DCLRE1C variant and V-gene and J-gene trimming of TCR beta chains was found in a later genetic analysis and replicated in an independent cohort. For the cohort, immune exposure information was limited to CMV serostatus. Three of the identified cytomegalovirus-associated TCR beta chains were confirmed in vitro to be specific for cytomegalovirus antigens. HLA typing was unavailable for some donors at each locus, so association tests used only the typed subset. Most TCR sequences were observed very rarely across donors, whereas some public TCRs were present in many individuals. A group of highly shared sequence variants was considered likely to be a technical artifact of the sequencing pipeline. The classifier was reported to diagnose cytomegalovirus status with high specificity and sensitivity in both the original and validation cohorts. The earlier analysis of 450 to 700 of the donors excluded approximately 15 rarely observed V segments, including chromosome 9 orphons, because counts were too low. It was suggested by the authors that the approach could potentially be generalized to other disease states and immunological phenotypes. Linkage disequilibrium might explain the correlated functional status among segregating V segments, but an unknown experimental factor could not be ruled out. Compared with equally common non-associated chains, HLA-associated TCR beta chains in a later analysis were more clonally expanded and had lower generation probabilities. The presence/absence analyses assumed that sequencing depth was roughly uniform across donors, and that assumption may not be true. In a later analysis, several top co-occurrence clusters were reported to appear linked to parvovirus B19, influenza, CMV and Epstein-Barr virus. In an earlier analysis of several hundred of the donors, most TCR beta V segments were observed in productive rearrangements about 90% or about 30% of the time, broadly matching IMGT annotations. Assigning TCR associations to individual alleles was difficult when HLA alleles, especially DR and DQ, strongly co-occurred. A further reported finding was that TCR beta sequences accurately predicted the HLA-A and HLA-B alleles for most subjects in the first cohort.

The sample taken for sequencing was PBMCs. The V and J genes are TRBV9 and TRBJ2-5, with no reliable assignment of the D segment. This TCR was sampled from a female donor in good health and CMV-seropositive. The bases are TGTGCCAGCAGCGCTACTACCTATAAAGAGACCCAGTACTTC. The encoded protein is CASSATTYKETQYF. With the portions outside the CDR3 filled from the reference TRBV9 and TRBJ2-5 genes, the complete variable region becomes DSGVTQTPKHLITATGQRVTLRCSPRSGDLSVYWYQQSLDQGLQFLIQYYNGEERAKGNILERFSAQQFPDLHSELNLSSLELGDSALYFCASSATTYKETQYFGPGTRLLVL.